This TCR beta chain was documented in a study of monozygotic twins with inflammatory bowel disease. To note about this clonotype: As yet, its antigen is unknown.

CDR3 length: 16 residues. Germline CDR1 reads KGHDR; CDR2 reads SFDVKD. TCRalpha along with TCRbeta cDNA was subjected to two nested PCRs lasting approximately 17 and 9 cycles. No DNA is given; TCRdb re-called the 5' RACE reads and lists each CDR3 protein once. The specimen's table records about 160,000 distinct CDR3 sequences. Study results and caveats: A single strong clonotype or signal linked to IBD was not supported. Heterogeneous immunosuppressive treatment regimens may have introduced variability into patient repertoires.

The chain employs TRBV24-1 and TRBJ2-2; TCRdb picks TRBD1, but there is no DNA to check that call. Sequences were obtained from blood. The sequence came from a human donor with ulcerative colitis or Crohn's disease, or a healthy co-twin of an affected twin (not recorded which). The CDR3 is CATRPRGDSNTGELFF.